The source of this TCR beta chain is a study of blood T cell repertoires in COVID-19 (dated by TCRdb to 2018 to 2021). In the study overall: The collaborator samples originated in the United States, Italy and Spain and spanned the acute and convalescent phases of COVID-19. The dataset comprised deeply sampled blood TCRbeta repertoires from subjects exposed to, actively infected with, or recovered from COVID-19. A de-identified subject ID, COVID-19 status, age in years and sex were almost always included in the sample metadata. The prospective study material was composed of cDNA or gDNA derived from T cells, B-cell-depleted T cells, or PBMCs. Where available, HLA class I and class II types were taken from metadata supplied by the sample provider and were not determined by assay-based typing. The samples were drawn from the first 160 participants of the ongoing ImmuneRACE study and from 1,254 subjects provided by 6 global collaborators. A freely available public database, intended as a resource for researchers studying the immune response to SARS-CoV-2, is where the repertoires were released.

Study-level results and caveats: How much clinical and demographic metadata was included differed by source and by participant, and the metadata was provided uncurated.

TCRbeta CDR3 regions were amplified from genomic DNA by means of the immunoSEQ Assay, a bias-controlled multiplex PCR. From the authors' description of their analysis: The number of nucleated cells in each sample was estimated from the amplification of reference gene primers within the assay. To quantify the absolute abundance of each unique TCRbeta CDR3 rearrangement, sequence reads were collapsed and filtered. Productive Simpson clonality was computed per sample as the square root of Simpson's diversity index over productive rearrangements. The table comes from immuneACCESS by way of TCRdb, which keeps in-frame sequences with V and J called. Part of the clones is missing from these tables; in studies checked, under half for an unresolved V gene and the rest for unknown reasons. The DNA gave D and trimming, while V, J and clone size come from that table. The sample table records about 190,000 clones; almost 85% of these occur just once. Of the sample, 4% to 6% is held by the ten largest clones.

CDR1 and CDR2 are read off the germline V gene as SQVTM and ANQGSEA. The CDR3 holds 12 amino acids from the cysteine to the phenylalanine. Here the CDR3 DNA is all that survives: 36 bases in frame from base 1. Relative to germline, V is 2 bases shorter and J is 4 bases shorter, with 6 bases between their ends. As for this clone: The antigen it binds to is not known. Nothing much larger sits one base from this clone, and base qualities are not available.

The collaborating institutions used their own protocols to collect whole blood in K2EDTA tubes. For TCRbeta analysis, collaborators shipped samples in one of three forms: frozen whole blood, isolated PBMCs, or DNA extracted from either of those sample types. The clonotype comes from a woman in her seventies with active or convalescent COVID-19. Sequenced input: peripheral blood. The chain links TRBV29-1 with TRBJ2-1, with a tentative D gene TRBD2 over 5 matching bases. The DNA sequence is given as TGCAGCGTTGAAACGGGGTACAATGAGCAGTTCTTC. Translated, it gives CSVETGYNEQFF.